This T cell receptor beta chain was identified during a study of cytomegalovirus exposure and HLA in healthy donors. V dropped 0 bases and J dropped 6 bases, with 9 bases sitting between them. This CDR3 is built from 13 residues. Germline-derived CDR1 and CDR2 are SGHNT and YYREEE (reference sequence). This clone has only one observation. What it binds is not known. Study results and limitations: In vitro data verified three CMV-associated chains as specific for CMV antigens.

TCRdb's table, derived via immunoSEQ multiplex PCR, lists solely in-frame clones and lacks some. The repertoire holds 110,000 to 150,000 clones, with 80% to 90% as singletons. The specimen sequenced was PBMCs. The clonotype comes from a woman in her 30s in good health and CMV-seropositive. The rearrangement links TRBV5-4 to TRBJ2-5; D is undetermined. The CDR3 DNA reads TGTGCCAGCAGCTTGGATGGCTTAAAGACCCAGTACTTC. Its protein is CASSLDGLKTQYF.